This entry lists 24 T cell receptor beta chains sequenced from one sample in a study of CD8 T cells in Susac syndrome. RNA amounts of about 0.5 to 1 ug underwent reverse transcription with random hexamers. MiXCR, applied by TCRdb to the immunoSEQ multiplex PCR reads, yields one record per CDR3 protein. This table holds some 300,000 distinct CDR3 sequences, 70% to 90% found once. Sequenced sample: CD8+ T cells from PBMCs. Source of these receptors: a human donor with multiple sclerosis.

The chain uses TRBV5-1 and TRBJ2-5; D is undetermined. Germline V gene data show CDR1 as SGHRS and CDR2 as YFSETQ. The V end was cut by 4 bases, the J end by 4 bases, with 11 bases between. The CDR3 is made up of 13 amino acids. This CDR3 is CASSPDRRETQYF. CDR3 coding DNA: TGCGCCAGCAGCCCCGACCGGAGAGAGACCCAGTACTTC.

This chain connects TRBV9 to TRBJ2-1; 7 nucleotides line up with TRBD1. Per the germline V gene, CDR1 is SGDLS and CDR2 is YYNGEE. After removal of 3 bases from V and 5 bases from J, the junction contained 5 bases not matched to a gene. This CDR3 region has 14 residues. The CDR3 loop is CASSARDRDNEQFF. CDR3 DNA sequence: TGTGCCAGCAGCGCCCGGGACAGAGACAATGAGCAGTTCTTC.

V is TRBV27 and J is TRBJ2-1, with a possible D match to TRBD2 (5 bases). This CDR3 is 16 amino acids long. The germline V and J ends were trimmed by 6 bases and 4 bases, with 19 bases remaining between them. The germline V gene encodes CDR1 MNHEY and CDR2 SMNVEV (reference sequence). The CDR3 sequence is CASSPGPGSVYNEQFF. The CDR3, as DNA: TGTGCCAGCAGCCCCGGACCGGGGAGTGTATACAATGAGCAGTTCTTC.

The V call is TRBV12-3 or TRBV12-4, the J call TRBJ1-2; 10 bases fit TRBD1. V lost 3 bases, J lost 3 bases, and 13 bases stayed unmatched. This CDR3 region has 18 residues. The DNA of the CDR3 is TGTGCCAGCAGTTTTGCCCGACACGGGACAGGGGTCGACTATGGCTACACCTTC. Encoded protein: CASSFARHGTGVDYGYTF.

The chain joins TRBV2 to TRBJ2-1; TRBD2 is a possible D gene (6 bases). Looked up from germline, CDR1 is SNHLY and CDR2 is FYNNEI. V was cut by 1 base and J by 4 bases, with 14 bases left in between. CDR3 length: 16 amino acids. In nucleotides, the CDR3 is TGTGCCAGCAGTGAAGGATGGCGGGAATCGTACAATGAGCAGTTCTTC. It translates to CASSEGWRESYNEQFF.

This sequence joins TRBV15 and TRBJ2-7, with D perhaps assigned TRBD1 or TRBD2 (5 bases each). The V gene lost 8 bases and the J gene lost 5 bases, with 16 bases spanning the gap. CDR1 and CDR2 (germline): LNHNV, YYDKDF (reference sequence). There are 13 residues in the CDR3. The DNA of the CDR3 is TGTGCCACCGGAGAGGGACGCTGGGACGAGCAGTACTTC. This sequence encodes CATGEGRWDEQYF.

In its sample, this clonotype was seen a few times. The chain combines TRBV27 with TRBJ2-7; D gene uncertain. The CDR3 is 14 residues long. V gave up 3 bases and J gave up 0 bases, with 9 bases separating them. The V gene's germline CDR1 is MNHEY and CDR2 SMNVEV (reference sequence). DNA of the CDR3: TGTGCCAGCAGTTTGATAGTAGGCTCCTACGAGCAGTACTTC. Translation gives CASSLIVGSYEQYF.

This clonotype was observed once. The chain links TRBV5-4 to TRBJ2-3; the match to TRBD2 covers 8 bases. Germline assignment: CDR1 SGHNT and CDR2 YYREEE (reference sequence). The CDR3 spans 16 residues. V lost 5 bases and J lost 2; bases outside the gene matches: 10. The chain's CDR3 is CASRGTRGTYTDTQYF. The DNA of the CDR3 is TGTGCCAGCAGGGGGACTAGGGGGACGTACACAGATACGCAGTATTTT.

The rearrangement uses TRBV6-1 and TRBJ1-2; maybe TRBD1 (5 bases). Trimming removed 10 bases at V and 4 bases at J, with 16 bases between. The length of the CDR3 is 13 residues. Per the germline V gene, CDR1 is MNHNS and CDR2 is SASEGT. The CDR3 DNA reads as TGTGCCACCTATTTGACAGAGGTCTATGGCTACACCTTC. Translated, it gives CATYLTEVYGYTF.

The J gene is TRBJ2-1, the V gene TRBV12-3 or TRBV12-4, with 12 bases that match TRBD2. The CDR3 extends over 16 amino acids. V gave up 6 bases and J gave up 8 bases; unmatched junction bases: 11. The CDR3 DNA is TGTGCCAGCAGCCGCGCTAGCGGGAGGGATGGGGATGAGCAGTTCTTC. Its protein product is CASSRASGRDGDEQFF.

This clonotype was seen just once. The V gene is TRBV9, the J gene TRBJ1-6; D is uncertain. V lost 0 bases, J lost 2 bases, and 6 bases lay in between. There are 15 residues in the CDR3. CDR1 SGDLS and CDR2 YYNGEE come from the germline V gene. CDR3 region: CASSVGSAYNSPLHF. The CDR3 nucleotides read TGTGCCAGCAGCGTAGGGTCTGCCTATAATTCACCCCTCCACTTT.

The V gene is TRBV15, the J gene TRBJ2-2; D gene ambiguous. This CDR3 contains 14 residues. Germline lookup yields CDR1 LNHNV and CDR2 YYDKDF (reference sequence). V was shortened by 4 bases and J by 4 bases, with 10 bases between the two germline ends. The CDR3 loop is CATSKGVLTGELFF. CDR3 DNA sequence: TGTGCCACCAGCAAAGGTGTCCTCACCGGGGAGCTGTTTTTT.

The J gene is TRBJ2-1, the V gene TRBV29-1; no definite D call. This CDR3 is built from 17 residues. V lost 7 bases, J lost 6 bases, and 28 bases lay in between. The germline gives CDR1 SQVTM, CDR2 ANQGSEA. This CDR3 is CSGMTGRDPFLGNEQFF. The CDR3, as DNA: TGCAGCGGCATGACTGGTCGAGACCCTTTTCTAGGCAATGAGCAGTTCTTC.

A few counts support this clonotype. The V and J genes are TRBV27 and TRBJ2-7, with D tentatively TRBD1 (6 bases). This CDR3 region has 15 residues. The germline V and J ends were trimmed by 4 bases and 4 bases, with 17 bases remaining between them. CDR1 and CDR2 from the germline V gene are MNHEY and SMNVEV (reference sequence). CDR3 sequence reads: CASSSPPGHPYEQYF. The CDR3 coding sequence is TGTGCCAGCAGTTCGCCACCGGGACATCCGTACGAGCAGTACTTC.

The V gene is TRBV6-1, the J gene TRBJ2-1, with D possibly TRBD2 on 5 matching bases. Trimming stripped 11 bases from V and 0 bases from J, with 14 bases between. The CDR3 has 14 residues. Per germline, CDR1 MNHNS and CDR2 SASEGT. The CDR3 sequence: CAYVPGGSYNEQFF. The CDR3 DNA reads TGTGCCTACGTGCCCGGAGGCTCCTACAATGAGCAGTTCTTC.

As to this clonotype: Germline and junction disagree at one end, which may indicate a read error. V gene TRBV3-1 combines with J gene TRBJ2-7, with D unresolved. Looked up from germline, CDR1 is LGHDT and CDR2 is YNNKEL (reference sequence). The CDR3 has 16 residues. The CDR3 spells CASSQDPSLLSYGQYF. CDR3 in DNA: TGTGCCAGCAGCCAAGATCCCTCCCTACTCTCCTACGGGCAGTACTTC.

Comment on this clonotype: Since no conserved phenylalanine or tryptophan closes the CDR3, a read error is the likely cause. The gene calls are TRBV3-1 and TRBJ1-1; 9 bases agree with TRBD1. Germline CDR1 reads LGHDT; CDR2 reads YNNKEL (reference sequence). The CDR3 is made up of 14 amino acids. V lost 3 bases to trimming and J lost 7 bases; unmatched junction nucleotides: 6. The CDR3 DNA follows: TGTGCCAGCAGCCAGACGGGACAGGGCGATGAAGCTTTCTCT. As protein: CASSQTGQGDEAFS.

The V call is TRBV27, the J call TRBJ1-2; TRBD1 matches at 7 bases. CDR3 length: 13 amino acids. V gave up 5 bases and J gave up 4 bases; unmatched junction bases: 4. The germline V gene has CDR1 MNHEY and CDR2 SMNVEV (reference sequence). The CDR3 region is CASSHPGGYGYTF. CDR3 bases: TGTGCCAGCAGTCACCCAGGGGGCTATGGCTACACCTTC.

The chain carries TRBV19 and TRBJ2-1, with 8 nucleotides matching TRBD2. This CDR3 comprises 17 residues. CDR1 is LNHDA, CDR2 SQIVND, per germline (reference sequence). Germline trimming cut 5 bases from V and 7 bases from J; bases unmatched to any gene: 16. CDR3: CASSWTLKGTSLNEQFF. The CDR3 DNA is TGTGCCAGTAGTTGGACACTAAAAGGGACTAGTTTGAATGAGCAGTTCTTC.

The rearrangement joins TRBV5-1 to TRBJ2-7; 7 nucleotides align to TRBD1. The CDR3 contains 14 residues. V shed 0 bases and J 2 bases; nucleotides not matched to a gene: 2. The germline gives CDR1 SGHRS, CDR2 YFSETQ. CDR3 protein: CASSLGGQTYEQYF. DNA for the CDR3: TGCGCCAGCAGCTTGGGGGGACAGACCTACGAGCAGTACTTC.

The rearrangement uses TRBV27 and TRBJ2-5, with a possible D match to TRBD1 (6 bases). The germline V gene encodes CDR1 MNHEY and CDR2 SMNVEV (reference sequence). V dropped 2 bases and J dropped 4 bases, with 11 bases sitting between them. The CDR3 covers 14 residues. The CDR3 nucleotides are TGTGCCAGCAGTTTAGTACAGGGAAGAGAGACCCAGTACTTC. This translates into CASSLVQGRETQYF.

The rearrangement joins TRBV7-6 to TRBJ1-1; 7 bases line up with TRBD1. Germline CDR1 is SGHVS and CDR2 is FNYEAQ. The J segment lost 2 bases and the V segment lost 4 bases, leaving 4 bases of the junction unmatched. This CDR3 spans 14 amino acids. CDR3 protein: CASSSWDSNTEAFF. As DNA, the CDR3 is TGTGCCAGCAGCTCGTGGGACAGCAACACTGAAGCTTTCTTT.

This clonotype has only one observation. The chain joins TRBV11-2 to TRBJ2-7, with a tentative D call TRBD2 (6 bases). The germline V and J ends were trimmed by 5 bases and 0 bases, with 17 bases remaining between them. The germline V gene has CDR1 SGHAT and CDR2 FQNNGV. The CDR3 is 16 amino acids. CDR3 protein: CASSLSGGKYSYEQYF. The CDR3 bases are TGTGCCAGCAGCCTTAGTGGCGGGAAGTACTCCTACGAGCAGTACTTC.

V is TRBV12-1 and J is TRBJ2-3; TRBD1 is the table's D call and was not checked against the DNA. TRBV12-1 is flagged as a pseudogene. The CDR3 covers 16 residues. The CDR3 sequence: CASSPDRDTITDTQYF. CDR3 nucleotides: TGTGCCAGCAGCCCCGACCGGGACACAATCACAGATACGCAGTATTTT.